Below are 31 T cell receptor beta chains sequenced from a single sample in a study of graft-versus-host responses after intestinal transplantation. Profiled with immunoSEQ multiplex PCR; TCRdb holds only in-frame clones, not every one. The data contain 84,000 or so clones, around 93% of them singletons. For these receptors, no antigen is known. Specimen: unstimulated CD8+ T cells sorted from spleen or lymph node cells, collected before transplant. These receptors were collected from a human donor who was the organ donor for an intestinal transplant.

The chain carries TRBV7-8 and TRBJ2-1; 8 bases align to TRBD1. The CDR3 is 12 residues long. Germline V CDR1 and CDR2: SGHVS, FQNEAQ. After removal of 5 bases from V and 8 bases from J, the junction contained 2 bases not matched to a gene. The CDR3 DNA is TGTGCCAGCAGCGACAGGGGCGATGAGCAGTTCTTC. Amino acids: CASSDRGDEQFF.

The rearrangement uses TRBV6-1 and TRBJ1-2; the match to TRBD1 covers 7 bases. Germline V gene lookup returns CDR1 MNHNS and CDR2 SASEGT. The CDR3 runs to 13 residues. The ends lost 6 bases at V and 1 base at J; junction bases unmatched: 2. The CDR3 is CASRRDSNYGYTF. CDR3 sequence (DNA): TGTGCCAGCAGGCGGGACAGTAACTATGGCTACACCTTC.

This rearrangement joins TRBV27 to TRBJ1-1, with D maybe TRBD1 (6 bases). V was cut by 10 bases and J by 6 bases, with 12 bases left in between. Germline-derived CDR1 and CDR2 are MNHEY and SMNVEV (reference sequence). This CDR3 has 11 residues. The CDR3 nucleotides are TGTGCCACTCACACAGGGTCTGAAGCTTTCTTT. Protein product: CATHTGSEAFF.

The rearrangement joins TRBV27 to TRBJ2-3; D remains ambiguous. CDR3 length: 13 amino acids. V was clipped by 4 bases and J by 1 base, with 6 bases between them. Germline V gene sequence: CDR1 MNHEY, CDR2 SMNVEV (reference sequence). The DNA for the CDR3 is TGTGCCAGCAGTTCGGTGGGCACAGATACGCAGTATTTT. It specifies CASSSVGTDTQYF.

This rearrangement joins TRBV6-4 to TRBJ2-2; D possibly corresponds to TRBD1 (5 bases). The CDR3 extends over 13 amino acids. V lost 8 bases and J lost 2, with 9 bases in between. Looked up from germline, CDR1 is MRHNA and CDR2 is SNTAGT. CDR3 amino acids: CASGDSNTGELFF. The CDR3 region has the DNA TGTGCCAGCGGCGACAGCAACACCGGGGAGCTGTTTTTT.

The genes are TRBV19 and TRBJ2-2; weak D call: TRBD1 (5 bases). Germline lookup yields CDR1 LNHDA and CDR2 SQIVND (reference sequence). The length of the CDR3 is 16 residues. Trimming stripped 4 bases from V and 4 bases from J, with 16 bases between. Written as DNA, the CDR3 is TGTGCCAGTAGTACCCAAGGGGCAGGGATCACCGGGGAGCTGTTTTTT. Its protein is CASSTQGAGITGELFF. The entire variable domain, with the rest obtained from reference TRBV19 and TRBJ2-2, is as follows: DGGITQSPKYLFRKEGQNVTLSCEQNLNHDAMYWYRQDPGQGLRLIYYSQIVNDFQKGDIAEGYSVSREKKESFPLTVTSAQKNPTAFYLCASSTQGAGITGELFFGEGSRLTVL.

As regards this clone: The same CDR3 is also encoded by other DNA sequences in this sample. The J gene is TRBJ1-5, the V gene TRBV19; a weak D match, TRBD1 (5 bases). This CDR3 contains 13 residues. V was pared by 3 bases and J by 4 bases, with 7 bases between. The V gene's germline CDR1 is LNHDA and CDR2 SQIVND (reference sequence). CDR3 sequence (DNA): TGTGCCAGTAGTATCGGGGGGAATCAGCCCCAGCATTTT. Residues: CASSIGGNQPQHF.

This chain links TRBV5-8 with TRBJ1-5, with 7 positions matching TRBD1. This CDR3 is built from 15 residues. V lost 3 bases and J lost 1; bases outside the gene matches: 4. Per the germline V gene, CDR1 is SGHTS and CDR2 is YDEGEE. CDR3 sequence: CASSSGQLSNQPQHF. CDR3 bases: TGTGCCAGCAGCTCGGGACAGCTAAGCAATCAGCCCCAGCATTTT.

This chain joins TRBV7-3 and TRBJ1-1; tentative D call: TRBD1 (6 bases). CDR3 length: 16 amino acids. The V end was cut by 7 bases, the J end by 4 bases, with 22 bases between. Germline V gene data show CDR1 as SGHTA and CDR2 as FQGTGA. This chain's CDR3 is CASTQSVGAPVTEAFF. CDR3 DNA sequence: TGTGCCAGCACTCAAAGTGTGGGGGCGCCAGTCACTGAAGCTTTCTTT.

This clone showed up just a few times. The CDR3 region is CASSQDSPYEQYF. Written as DNA, the CDR3 is TGTGCCAGCAGCCAAGATAGCCCCTACGAGCAGTACTTC. The chain combines TRBV4-2 with TRBJ2-7; D unclear. V was cut by 0 bases and J by 2 bases, with 5 bases left in between. There are 13 residues in the CDR3. CDR1 LGHNA and CDR2 YNFKEQ come from the germline V gene.

This clone was seen a handful of times. The chain uses TRBV4-1 and TRBJ1-2, with D possibly TRBD1 on 5 matching bases. Germline V gene sequence: CDR1 MGHRA, CDR2 YSYEKL. The V gene lost 5 bases and the J gene lost 8 bases, with 15 bases spanning the gap. The CDR3 length is 13 residues. The DNA of the CDR3 is TGCGCCAGCAGCGACCGACAGCTGGTGGGCTACACCTTC. Encoded protein: CASSDRQLVGYTF.

The V and J genes are TRBV5-1 and TRBJ1-4; no definite D call. The V end was cut by 2 bases, the J end by 7 bases, with 15 bases between. Germline CDR1 reads SGHRS; CDR2 reads YFSETQ. The CDR3 is 15 amino acids. The CDR3: CASSFPLGGSEKLFF. The CDR3 coding sequence is TGCGCCAGCAGCTTTCCCTTAGGCGGGAGTGAAAAACTGTTTTTT.

The chain carries TRBV9 and TRBJ2-7; TRBD2 matches 10 bases. With 0 bases clipped from V and 5 bases from J, the junction kept 8 bases outside the gene matches. Germline V gives CDR1 SGDLS, CDR2 YYNGEE. This CDR3 region has 16 residues. The CDR3 DNA is TGTGCCAGCAGCGTAGGGTGGGTGGGACTAGCGAACGAGCAGTACTTC. It encodes CASSVGWVGLANEQYF.

The rearrangement joins TRBV7-9 to TRBJ2-7; a weak D match, TRBD2 (6 bases). The length of the CDR3 is 15 residues. Germline-derived CDR1 and CDR2 are SEHNR and FQNEAQ (reference sequence). V gave up 4 bases and J gave up 0 bases, with 13 bases separating them. The CDR3 is CASSSGTFSSYEQYF. In DNA form, the CDR3 reads TGTGCCAGCAGCTCCGGGACTTTTAGCTCCTACGAGCAGTACTTC.

This chain connects TRBV5-6 to TRBJ2-1, with 9 bases aligning to TRBD2. The ends lost 7 bases at V and 7 bases at J; junction bases unmatched: 9. The V gene's germline CDR1 is SGHDT and CDR2 YYEEEE. This CDR3 region has 14 residues. The CDR3 region is CASGPGTSFNEQFF. CDR3 DNA: TGTGCCAGCGGGCCCGGGACTAGCTTTAATGAGCAGTTCTTC.

The chain links TRBV9 to TRBJ2-1, with TRBD2 matching over 9 bases. The trim removed 4 bases at V and 6 bases at J, leaving 8 bases unmatched. Per the germline V gene, CDR1 is SGDLS and CDR2 is YYNGEE. CDR3 length equals 15 residues. Here the CDR3 DNA reads TGTGCCAGCAGCCCCCAGGCGGGAGGGTCCAATGAGCAGTTCTTC. It specifies CASSPQAGGSNEQFF.

V is TRBV9 and J is TRBJ2-1; TRBD2 aligns across 9 bases. Germline V gene data show CDR1 as SGDLS and CDR2 as YYNGEE. The CDR3 loop spans 14 amino acids. Germline trimming cut 2 bases from V and 5 bases from J; bases unmatched to any gene: 2. CDR3 protein: CASSVPSGNNEQFF. As DNA, the CDR3 is TGTGCCAGCAGCGTCCCTAGCGGGAACAATGAGCAGTTCTTC.

On this clone: Additional DNA sequences in this sample encode the identical CDR3. This chain uses TRBV11-2 with TRBJ2-7, with 10 positions matching TRBD1. V lost 1 base, J lost 6 bases, and 9 bases stayed unmatched. There are 16 residues in the CDR3. The V gene's germline CDR1 is SGHAT and CDR2 FQNNGV. DNA for the CDR3: TGTGCCAGCAGCTTAGGTCCGGGACAGGGGTACAGCGAGCAGTACTTC. Translation gives CASSLGPGQGYSEQYF.

In this sample, this clone turned up once. The chain couples TRBV7-9 to TRBJ2-7; 7 bases align to TRBD1. J gave up 2 bases and V 5 bases, and 9 bases lay outside the gene matches. The CDR3 sequence is 15 residues long. CDR1 and CDR2 (germline): SEHNR, FQNEAQ (reference sequence). DNA of the CDR3: TGTGCCAGCAGCCCTACCACCGGGACAGCCTACGAGCAGTACTTC. Amino acid sequence: CASSPTTGTAYEQYF.

The CDR3 loop is CASSFAALHEQFF. The CDR3 DNA follows: TGTGCCAGCAGCTTCGCAGCGCTACATGAGCAGTTCTTC. J is TRBJ2-1 and V is TRBV5-4; D unclear. This CDR3 comprises 13 residues. Germline V gene data show CDR1 as SGHNT and CDR2 as YYREEE (reference sequence). Trimming left V 2 bases short and J 8 bases short, with 11 bases between. Complete variable domain (other parts from reference TRBV5-4 and TRBJ2-1): ETGVTQSPTHLIKTRGQQVTLRCSSQSGHNTVSWYQQALGQGPQFIFQYYREEENGRGNFPPRFSGLQFPNYSSELNVNALELDDSALYLCASSFAALHEQFFGPGTRLTVL.

The chain employs TRBV6-6 and TRBJ2-4; tentatively, D is TRBD2 (5 bases). CDR1 and CDR2 (germline): MNHNY, SVGAGI (reference sequence). V lost 1 base and J lost 14, with 12 bases in between. CDR3 length equals 12 residues. The CDR3 here is CASSYLMGSEYF. In DNA, the CDR3 is TGTGCCAGCAGTTACTTGATGGGGAGCGAGTACTTC.

The CDR3 sequence is CASSLAESVNEQFF. The CDR3 DNA follows: TGTGCCAGCAGCTTAGCGGAATCTGTCAATGAGCAGTTCTTC. The chain has TRBV5-6 and TRBJ2-1; D might be TRBD2 (5 bases). V was cut by 2 bases and J by 6 bases, with 12 bases left in between. The germline gives CDR1 SGHDT, CDR2 YYEEEE. This CDR3 is built from 14 residues. Full variable domain (rest looked up from reference TRBV5-6 and TRBJ2-1): DAGVTQSPTHLIKTRGQQVTLRCSPKSGHDTVSWYQQALGQGPQFIFQYYEEEERQRGNFPDRFSGHQFPNYSSELNVNALLLGDSALYLCASSLAESVNEQFFGPGTRLTVL.

The V and J genes are TRBV6-1 and TRBJ1-1, with D possibly being TRBD1 (6 bases). Trimming removed 3 bases at V and 1 base at J, with 15 bases between. The germline V gene has CDR1 MNHNS and CDR2 SASEGT. CDR3 length: 16 residues. Here the CDR3 reads CASSDPPPDRNTEAFF. CDR3 nucleotides: TGTGCCAGCAGTGACCCTCCGCCGGACAGGAACACTGAAGCTTTCTTT.

This chain uses TRBV27 with TRBJ2-7, with TRBD2 matching over 7 bases. This CDR3 comprises 13 residues. The germline V gene has CDR1 MNHEY and CDR2 SMNVEV (reference sequence). J was trimmed by 5 bases and V by 9 bases; bases with no gene match: 10. The DNA for the CDR3 is TGTGCCAGTGCCTGGGGGGGGGAGCACGAGCAGTACTTC. This gives the protein CASAWGGEHEQYF.

This rearrangement joins TRBV7-8 to TRBJ2-2; D is possibly TRBD2 (5 bases). Trimming shortened V by 5 bases and J by 7 bases, and 14 bases separated the two germline ends. This CDR3 region has 14 residues. The germline gives CDR1 SGHVS, CDR2 FQNEAQ. The CDR3 coding sequence is TGTGCCAGCAGCGCCGGGGAGTCAGTCGGGGAGCTGTTTTTT. Its translation: CASSAGESVGELFF.

The chain links TRBV7-9 to TRBJ2-3; D ambiguous. Trimming took off 9 bases at V and 0 bases at J, with 19 bases between the two ends. Germline lookup yields CDR1 SEHNR and CDR2 FQNEAQ (reference sequence). The CDR3 consists of 16 residues. In DNA form, the CDR3 reads TGTGCCAGTCGGTCGAGTCTGGTCTTTAGCACAGATACGCAGTATTTT. This codes for CASRSSLVFSTDTQYF. Full variable domain (missing parts from reference TRBV7-9 and TRBJ2-3): DTGVSQNPRHKITKRGQNVTFRCDPISEHNRLYWYRQTLGQGPEFLTYFQNEAQLEKSRLLSDRFSAERPKGSFSTLEIQRTEQGDSAMYLCASRSSLVFSTDTQYFGPGTRLTVL.

This clone was seen a handful of times. V gene TRBV6-5 combines with J gene TRBJ1-1, with D maybe TRBD1 (5 bases). Germline CDR1 is MNHEY and CDR2 is SVGAGI. Deletions cut 2 bases from V and 0 bases from J, with 10 bases between. The CDR3 runs to 15 residues. The CDR3 region has the DNA TGTGCCAGCAGTTACGGAGCAGGGCTGAACACTGAAGCTTTCTTT. Residues: CASSYGAGLNTEAFF.

The chain has TRBV5-1 and TRBJ2-7, with 7 bases that match TRBD2. This CDR3 comprises 17 residues. Germline CDR1 SGHRS, CDR2 YFSETQ. V was pared by 0 bases and J by 0 bases, with 9 bases of the junction left unmatched. The CDR3 nucleotides read TGCGCCAGCAGCTTGGATTTGCGGGGGACCATCTCCTACGAGCAGTACTTC. Translation gives CASSLDLRGTISYEQYF.

The CDR3 DNA reads as TGTGCCAGCAGCTTAGCGCTAGGGCAGGGGATGGGCGAGACCCAGTACTTC. Encoded protein: CASSLALGQGMGETQYF. The chain recombines TRBV7-6 with TRBJ2-5; TRBD1 might be the D (6 bases). Trimming shortened V by 0 bases and J by 5 bases, and 19 bases separated the two germline ends. This CDR3 is built from 17 residues. Germline values: CDR1 SGHVS, CDR2 FNYEAQ.

The chain has TRBV4-2 and TRBJ2-3; D is uncertain. V was cut by 4 bases and J by 2 bases, with 10 bases left in between. Germline CDR1 and CDR2: LGHNA and YNFKEQ. The CDR3 length is 14 residues. CDR3 DNA: TGTGCCAGCAGCCTTACTATTCTCACAGATACGCAGTATTTT. Translating it yields CASSLTILTDTQYF.

The chain carries TRBV11-2 and TRBJ2-5; 9 bases are shared with TRBD1. The CDR3 is 13 residues long. CDR1 is SGHAT, CDR2 FQNNGV, per germline. The V gene end was trimmed by 8 bases and the J gene end by 5 bases; junction bases not matched to a gene: 6. The CDR3 coding sequence is TGTGCCAGCCGGACAGGGGCGGGCGAGACCCAGTACTTC. It specifies CASRTGAGETQYF.